Following are 10 T cell receptor beta chains from one sample sequenced in a study of T cells in women clearing cervical HPV infection. Repertoires were generated with immunoSEQ multiplex PCR, while TCRdb's copy carries only in-frame clones and drops some. Here the sample table reports about 28,000 clones. The sequenced sample was blood buffy coat. Receptor source: a woman aged 18-70 years with a cervical HPV16 infection that either progressed to CIN3+ or cleared (not recorded which).

This chain's CDR3 is CASSLGSSGVYTGELFF. Incomplete CDR3 DNA: TGTGCCAGCAGCTTAGGGTCTAGCGGGGTGTACACCGGGGAG. J is TRBJ2-2 and V is TRBV7-6; 9 bases map to TRBD2. The observed sequence ends 3 residues before the CDR3 terminus, with the missing tail filled in from the germline J gene. The CDR3 spans 17 residues. Germline V gene lookup returns CDR1 SGHVS and CDR2 FNYEAQ. J gave up 3 bases and V 1 base, and 6 bases lay outside the gene matches.

This clone counts as medium-sized by frequency. The chain's CDR3 is CASSLLQGGYGYTF. The part of the CDR3 DNA that was read is TGCGCCAGCAGCCTACTACAGGGTGGCTATGGC. V and J are TRBV5-1 and TRBJ1-2, with D perhaps matching TRBD1 (6 bases). The CDR3 end is not reached by the read, which stops 3 residues before it; the germline J gene fills it in. Trimming stripped 4 bases from V and 4 bases from J, with 14 bases between. CDR3 length equals 14 residues. Germline V gene lookup returns CDR1 SGHRS and CDR2 YFSETQ.

CDR3 loop: CASSPWTSGRTDTQYF. CDR3 DNA, as far as it was read: TGTGCCAGCAGCCCCTGGACTAGCGGGAGAACAGATACG. The chain carries TRBV14 and TRBJ2-3, with 13 bases matching TRBD2. Sequencing ends 3 residues short of the CDR3 end; the germline J gene provides the rest. V was clipped by 4 bases and J by 3 bases; unmatched bases: 4. This CDR3 region has 16 residues. The germline V gene encodes CDR1 SGHDN and CDR2 FVKESK.

A word on this clone: The read ends 3 residues before the CDR3 terminus; that terminus is restored from the germline J gene. The chain employs TRBV12-3 or TRBV12-4 and TRBJ2-1; 8 bases are a match to TRBD2. CDR3 length: 15 amino acids. V was pared by 3 bases and J by 8 bases, with 9 bases of the junction left unmatched. The CDR3: CASSLSSGHIDEQFF. The covered CDR3 bases are TGTGCCAGCAGTTTGTCTAGCGGGCACATCGATGAG.

As regards this clone: Sequencing ends 3 residues short of the CDR3 end; the germline J gene provides the rest. The chain employs TRBV18 and TRBJ2-1; 9 bases match TRBD1. CDR1 and CDR2 from the germline V gene are KGHSH and LQKENI. V lost 5 bases to trimming and J lost 6 bases; unmatched junction nucleotides: 5. The CDR3 sequence is 14 residues long. CDR3: CASSGDRAFNEQFF. CDR3 DNA, as far as it was read: TGTGCCAGCTCAGGGGACAGGGCTTTCAATGAG.

A word on this clone: Compared with germline, one end of the junction differs, possibly owing to a read error. The missing CDR3 end, 3 residues past where the read stops, is filled in from the germline J gene. The J gene is TRBJ1-1, the V gene TRBV7-6, with TRBD1 identical over 7 bases. Germline CDR1 is SGHVS and CDR2 is FNYEAQ. CDR3 length: 14 amino acids. The CDR3 loop is CASSTQGWNTDAFF. The part of the CDR3 DNA that was read is TGTGCCAGCAGCACACAGGGGTGGAACACTGAC.

With regard to this clone: The CDR3 is cut off 3 residues early in the read; its end comes from the germline J gene. Other DNA sequences in the same sample also yield this CDR3. The chain combines TRBV7-6 with TRBJ1-1, with a possible D match to TRBD1 (5 bases). Germline V gene sequence: CDR1 SGHVS, CDR2 FNYEAQ. The length of the CDR3 is 16 residues. The covered CDR3 bases are TGTGCCAGCAGCTTAGCCGGGACTAGCGGGCAAGAGACA. The encoded protein is CASSLAGTSGQET. The full CDR3 is CASSLAGTSGQETAFF.

To note about this clone: The missing CDR3 end, 3 residues past where the read stops, is filled in from the germline J gene. The chain employs TRBV6-2 or TRBV6-3 and TRBJ1-5; 8 nucleotides align to TRBD1. The CDR3 runs to 17 residues. J was trimmed by 6 bases and V by 6 bases; bases with no gene match: 16. Germline assignment: CDR1 MNHEY and CDR2 SVGEGT. The sequenced CDR3 bases are TGTGCCAGCAGCCCCACAGGGGGGGGCGCAGGTGGTCAGCCC. Its translation: CASSPTGGGAGGQP. The entire CDR3 is CASSPTGGGAGGQPQHF.

Frequency places this clone as medium-sized. The sequenced fragment ends 3 residues before the CDR3 boundary, so the rest is inferred from the germline J gene. The V gene is TRBV2, the J gene TRBJ2-5, with D possibly matching TRBD2 (5 bases). V was trimmed by 3 bases and J by 3 bases, leaving 11 bases between them. The CDR3 contains 14 residues. Germline-derived CDR1 and CDR2 are SNHLY and FYNNEI. The CDR3 sequence is CASSDIGVEETQYF. Partial CDR3 DNA: TGTGCCAGCAGTGACATCGGGGTAGAAGAGACC.

Points on this clone: The CDR3 is cut off 3 residues early in the read; its end comes from the germline J gene. This chain links TRBV30 with TRBJ2-2; D is ambiguous. Trimming stripped 0 bases from V and 6 bases from J, with 11 bases between. There are 14 residues in the CDR3. Germline V lookup: CDR1 GTSNPN, CDR2 SVGIG (reference sequence). CDR3 region: CAWSVRGGPGELFF. The DNA read from the CDR3 is TGTGCCTGGAGTGTACGAGGTGGGCCCGGGGAG.